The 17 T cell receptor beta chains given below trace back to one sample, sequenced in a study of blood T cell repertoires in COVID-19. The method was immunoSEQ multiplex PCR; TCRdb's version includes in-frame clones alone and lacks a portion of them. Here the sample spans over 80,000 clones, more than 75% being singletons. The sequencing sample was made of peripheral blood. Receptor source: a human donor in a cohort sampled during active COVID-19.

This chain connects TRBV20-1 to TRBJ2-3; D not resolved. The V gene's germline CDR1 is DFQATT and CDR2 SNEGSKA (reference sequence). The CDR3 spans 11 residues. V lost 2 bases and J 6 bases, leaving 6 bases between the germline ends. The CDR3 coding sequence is TGCAGTGCTAGACGAGCGGATACGCAGTATTTT. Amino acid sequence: CSARRADTQYF.

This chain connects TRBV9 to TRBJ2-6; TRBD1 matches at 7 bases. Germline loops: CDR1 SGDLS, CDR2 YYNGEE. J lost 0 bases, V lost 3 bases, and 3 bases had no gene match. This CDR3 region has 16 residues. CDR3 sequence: CASSGGQFSGANVLTF. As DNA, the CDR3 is TGTGCCAGCAGCGGGGGACAGTTCTCTGGGGCCAACGTCCTGACTTTC. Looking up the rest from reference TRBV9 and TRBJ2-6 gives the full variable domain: DSGVTQTPKHLITATGQRVTLRCSPRSGDLSVYWYQQSLDQGLQFLIQYYNGEERAKGNILERFSAQQFPDLHSELNLSSLELGDSALYFCASSGGQFSGANVLTFGAGSRLTVL.

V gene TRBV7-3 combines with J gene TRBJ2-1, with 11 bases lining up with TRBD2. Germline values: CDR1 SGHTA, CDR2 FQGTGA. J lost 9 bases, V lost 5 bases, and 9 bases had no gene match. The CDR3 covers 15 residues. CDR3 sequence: CASSPLAGGFSEQFF. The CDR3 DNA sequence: TGTGCCAGCAGCCCCCTAGCGGGAGGATTCTCTGAGCAGTTCTTC.

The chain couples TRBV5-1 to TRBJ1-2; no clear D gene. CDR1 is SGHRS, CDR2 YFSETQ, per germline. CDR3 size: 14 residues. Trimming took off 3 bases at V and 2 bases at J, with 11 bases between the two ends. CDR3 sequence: CASSYTALNYGYTF. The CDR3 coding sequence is TGCGCCAGCAGCTACACAGCCTTAAACTATGGCTACACCTTC. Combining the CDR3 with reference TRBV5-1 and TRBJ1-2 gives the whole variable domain KAGVTQTPRYLIKTRGQQVTLSCSPISGHRSVSWYQQTPGQGLQFLFEYFSETQRNKGNFPGRFSGRQFSNSRSEMNVSTLELGDSALYLCASSYTALNYGYTFGSGTRLTVV.

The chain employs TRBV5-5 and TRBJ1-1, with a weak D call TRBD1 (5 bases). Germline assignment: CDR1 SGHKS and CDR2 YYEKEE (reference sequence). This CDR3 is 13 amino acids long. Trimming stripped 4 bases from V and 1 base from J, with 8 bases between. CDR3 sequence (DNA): TGTGCCAGCAGCCGTACAGGGAACACTGAAGCTTTCTTT. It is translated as CASSRTGNTEAFF. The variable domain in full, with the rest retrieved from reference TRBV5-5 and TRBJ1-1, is DAGVTQSPTHLIKTRGQQVTLRCSPISGHKSVSWYQQVLGQGPQFIFQYYEKEERGRGNFPDRFSARQFPNYSSELNVNALLLGDSALYLCASSRTGNTEAFFGQGTRLTVV.

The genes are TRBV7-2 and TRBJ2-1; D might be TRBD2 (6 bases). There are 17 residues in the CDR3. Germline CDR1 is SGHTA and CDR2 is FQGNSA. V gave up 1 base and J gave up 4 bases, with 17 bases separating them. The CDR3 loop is CASSLDGGTGRYNEQFF. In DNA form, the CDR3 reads TGTGCCAGCAGCTTAGATGGCGGGACCGGAAGGTACAATGAGCAGTTCTTC.

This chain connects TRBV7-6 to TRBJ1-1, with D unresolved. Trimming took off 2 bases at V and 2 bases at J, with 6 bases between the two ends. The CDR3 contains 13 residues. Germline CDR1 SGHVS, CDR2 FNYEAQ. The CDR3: CASSLSSNTEAFF. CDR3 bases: TGTGCCAGCAGCTTATCGAGTAACACTGAAGCTTTCTTT.

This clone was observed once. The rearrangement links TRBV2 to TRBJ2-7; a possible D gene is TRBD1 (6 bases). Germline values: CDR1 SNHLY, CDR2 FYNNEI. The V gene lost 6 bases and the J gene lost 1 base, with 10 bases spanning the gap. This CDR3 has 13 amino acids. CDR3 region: CASRWDTSYEQYF. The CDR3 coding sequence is TGTGCCAGCAGATGGGACACGTCCTACGAGCAGTACTTC. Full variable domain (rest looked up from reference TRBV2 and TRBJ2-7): EPEVTQTPSHQVTQMGQEVILRCVPISNHLYFYWYRQILGQKVEFLVSFYNNEISEKSEIFDDQFSVERPDGSNFTLKIRSTKLEDSAMYFCASRWDTSYEQYFGPGTRLTVT.

CDR3 loop: CASSLWGGIDTQYF. As DNA, the CDR3 is TGTGCCAGCAGCTTATGGGGAGGGATAGATACGCAGTATTTT. The chain uses TRBV11-2 and TRBJ2-3, with 7 bases that match TRBD2. Per germline, CDR1 SGHAT and CDR2 FQNNGV. The CDR3 loop spans 14 amino acids. Trimming cost V 2 bases and J 5 bases; bases outside gene matches: 4.

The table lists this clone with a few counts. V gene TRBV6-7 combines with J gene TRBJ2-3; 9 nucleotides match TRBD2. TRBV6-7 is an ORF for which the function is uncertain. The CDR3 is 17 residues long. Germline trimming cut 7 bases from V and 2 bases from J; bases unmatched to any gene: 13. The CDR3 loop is CASTPQKGLASTDTQYF. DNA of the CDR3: TGTGCCAGCACCCCCCAAAAGGGACTAGCTTCCACAGATACGCAGTATTTT.

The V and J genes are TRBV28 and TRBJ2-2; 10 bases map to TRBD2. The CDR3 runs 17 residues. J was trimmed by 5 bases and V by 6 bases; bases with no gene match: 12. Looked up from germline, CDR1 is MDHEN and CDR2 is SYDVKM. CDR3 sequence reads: CASSRLLLAGVTGELFF. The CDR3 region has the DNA TGTGCCAGCAGCCGCCTCCTCCTAGCGGGAGTTACCGGGGAGCTGTTTTTT.

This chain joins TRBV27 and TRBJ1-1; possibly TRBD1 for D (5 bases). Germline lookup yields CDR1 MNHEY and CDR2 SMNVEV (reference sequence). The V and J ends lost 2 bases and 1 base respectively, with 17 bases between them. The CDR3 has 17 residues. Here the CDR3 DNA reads TGTGCCAGCAGTTTAAAGGGCCTTCGGCAGGGGAACACTGAAGCTTTCTTT. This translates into CASSLKGLRQGNTEAFF.

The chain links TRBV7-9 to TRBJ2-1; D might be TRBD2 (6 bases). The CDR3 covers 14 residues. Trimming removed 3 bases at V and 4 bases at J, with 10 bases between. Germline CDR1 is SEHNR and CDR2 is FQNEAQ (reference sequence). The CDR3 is CASSFSSAYNEQFF. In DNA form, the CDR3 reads TGTGCCAGCAGCTTCTCTAGCGCATACAATGAGCAGTTCTTC.

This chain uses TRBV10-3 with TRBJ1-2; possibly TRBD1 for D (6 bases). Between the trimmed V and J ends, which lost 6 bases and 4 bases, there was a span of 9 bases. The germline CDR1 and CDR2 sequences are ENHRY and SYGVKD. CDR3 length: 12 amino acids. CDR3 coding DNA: TGTGCCATCAGCCAGGACAGCTATGGCTACACCTTC. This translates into CAISQDSYGYTF.

The CDR3 protein is CASSPRVLHEQYF. The CDR3, as DNA: TGTGCCAGCAGTCCCAGGGTACTCCACGAGCAGTACTTC. The chain joins TRBV6-8 to TRBJ2-7; weak D call: TRBD1 (5 bases). CDR3 size: 13 residues. The V and J ends lost 5 bases and 5 bases respectively, with 13 bases between them. Germline V gene sequence: CDR1 MNHGY, CDR2 SAAAGT.

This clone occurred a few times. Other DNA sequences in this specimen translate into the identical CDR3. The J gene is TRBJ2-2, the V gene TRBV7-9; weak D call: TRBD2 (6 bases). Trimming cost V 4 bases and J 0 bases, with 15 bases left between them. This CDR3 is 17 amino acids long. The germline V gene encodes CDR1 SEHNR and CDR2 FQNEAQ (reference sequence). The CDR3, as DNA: TGTGCCAGCAGCTCCCCCCCGGGCGGGACGAACACCGGGGAGCTGTTTTTT. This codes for CASSSPPGGTNTGELFF.

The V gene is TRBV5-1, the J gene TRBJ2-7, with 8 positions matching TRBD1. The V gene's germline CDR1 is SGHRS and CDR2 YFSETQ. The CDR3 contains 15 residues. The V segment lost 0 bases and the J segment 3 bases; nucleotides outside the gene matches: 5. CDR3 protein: CASSLGDRSLYEQYF. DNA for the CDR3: TGCGCCAGCAGCTTGGGGGACAGGTCCCTCTACGAGCAGTACTTC. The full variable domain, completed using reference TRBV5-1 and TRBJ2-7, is KAGVTQTPRYLIKTRGQQVTLSCSPISGHRSVSWYQQTPGQGLQFLFEYFSETQRNKGNFPGRFSGRQFSNSRSEMNVSTLELGDSALYLCASSLGDRSLYEQYFGPGTRLTVT.